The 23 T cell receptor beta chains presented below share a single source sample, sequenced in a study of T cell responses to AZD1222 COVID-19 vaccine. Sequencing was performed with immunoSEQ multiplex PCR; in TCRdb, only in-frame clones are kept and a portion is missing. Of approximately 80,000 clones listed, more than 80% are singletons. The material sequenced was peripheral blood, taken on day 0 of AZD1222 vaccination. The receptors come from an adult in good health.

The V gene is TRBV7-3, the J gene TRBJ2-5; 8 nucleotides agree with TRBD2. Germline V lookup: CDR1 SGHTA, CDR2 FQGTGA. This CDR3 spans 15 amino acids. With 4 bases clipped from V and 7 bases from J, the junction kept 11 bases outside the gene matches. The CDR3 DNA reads TGTGCCAGCAGCTCCTCCCCGGGGGGGCTAGGGACCCAGTACTTC. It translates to CASSSSPGGLGTQYF.

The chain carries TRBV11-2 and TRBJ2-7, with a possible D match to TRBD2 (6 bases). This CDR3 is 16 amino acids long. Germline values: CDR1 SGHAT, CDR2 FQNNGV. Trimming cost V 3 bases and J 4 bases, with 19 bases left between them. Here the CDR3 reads CASSFEEGSGYYEQYF. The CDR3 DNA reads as TGTGCCAGCAGCTTTGAGGAGGGTAGCGGTTATTACGAGCAGTACTTC. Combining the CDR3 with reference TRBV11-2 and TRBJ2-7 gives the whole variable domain EAGVAQSPRYKIIEKRQSVAFWCNPISGHATLYWYQQILGQGPKLLIQFQNNGVVDDSQLPKDRFSAERLKGVDSTLKIQPAKLEDSAVYLCASSFEEGSGYYEQYFGPGTRLTVT.

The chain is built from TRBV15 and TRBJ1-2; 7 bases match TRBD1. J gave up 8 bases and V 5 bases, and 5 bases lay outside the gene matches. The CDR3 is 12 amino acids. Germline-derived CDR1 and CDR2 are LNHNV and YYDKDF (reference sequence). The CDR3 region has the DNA TGTGCCACCAGCGAAGGGGGCTGGGGCTACACCTTC. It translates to CATSEGGWGYTF.

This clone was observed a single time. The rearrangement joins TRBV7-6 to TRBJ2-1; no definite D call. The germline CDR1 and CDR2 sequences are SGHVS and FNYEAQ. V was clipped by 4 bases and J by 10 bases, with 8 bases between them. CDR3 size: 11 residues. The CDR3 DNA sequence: TGTGCCAGCAGCTCTCAAGCGGAGCAGTTCTTC. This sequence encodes CASSSQAEQFF.

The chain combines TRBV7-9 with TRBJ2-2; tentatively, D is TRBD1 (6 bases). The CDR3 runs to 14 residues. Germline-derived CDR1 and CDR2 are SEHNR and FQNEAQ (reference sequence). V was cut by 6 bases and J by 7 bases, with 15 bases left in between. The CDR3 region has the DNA TGTGCCAGCAGACCCGGACAGACCGGCGGGGAGCTGTTTTTT. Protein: CASRPGQTGGELFF.

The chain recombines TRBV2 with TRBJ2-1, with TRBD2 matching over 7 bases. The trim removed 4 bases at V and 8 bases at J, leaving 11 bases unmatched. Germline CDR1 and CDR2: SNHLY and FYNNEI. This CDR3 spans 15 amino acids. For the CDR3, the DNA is TGTGCCAGCAGTGGTTTGGCGGGGGTGATTGATGAGCAGTTCTTC. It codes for CASSGLAGVIDEQFF.

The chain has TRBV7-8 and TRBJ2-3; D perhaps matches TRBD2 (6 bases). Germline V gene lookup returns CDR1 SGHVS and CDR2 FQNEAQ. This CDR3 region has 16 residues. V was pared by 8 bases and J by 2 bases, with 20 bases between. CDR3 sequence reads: CASFRSIGGNTDTQYF. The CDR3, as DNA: TGTGCCAGCTTCCGCAGTATTGGGGGGAACACAGATACGCAGTATTTT.

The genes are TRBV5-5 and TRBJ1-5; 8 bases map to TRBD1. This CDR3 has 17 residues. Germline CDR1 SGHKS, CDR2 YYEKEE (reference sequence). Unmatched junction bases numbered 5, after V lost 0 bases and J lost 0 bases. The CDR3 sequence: CASSLVGGQASNQPQHF. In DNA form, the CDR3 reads TGTGCCAGCAGCTTGGTAGGGGGACAGGCTAGCAATCAGCCCCAGCATTTT.

The CDR3 here is CASSLDKGLNTGELFF. CDR3 sequence (DNA): TGTGCCAGCAGCTTGGATAAAGGGTTGAACACCGGGGAGCTGTTTTTT. The chain joins TRBV5-4 to TRBJ2-2; D not certain. Trimming pared 0 bases from V and 1 base from J, leaving 10 bases between. The CDR3 length is 16 residues. The germline V gene has CDR1 SGHNT and CDR2 YYREEE (reference sequence).

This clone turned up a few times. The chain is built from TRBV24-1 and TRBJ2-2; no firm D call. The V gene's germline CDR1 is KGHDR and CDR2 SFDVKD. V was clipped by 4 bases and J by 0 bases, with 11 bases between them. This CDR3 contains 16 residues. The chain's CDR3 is CATSDPGRSNTGELFF. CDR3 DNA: TGTGCCACCAGTGACCCTGGCAGATCGAACACCGGGGAGCTGTTTTTT.

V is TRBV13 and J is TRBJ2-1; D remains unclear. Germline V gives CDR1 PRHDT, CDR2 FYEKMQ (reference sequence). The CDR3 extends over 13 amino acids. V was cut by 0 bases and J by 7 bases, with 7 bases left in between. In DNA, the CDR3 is TGTGCCAGCAGCTTAGGCCTAACTAATGAGCAGTTCTTC. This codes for CASSLGLTNEQFF. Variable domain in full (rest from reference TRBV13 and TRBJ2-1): AAGVIQSPRHLIKEKRETATLKCYPIPRHDTVYWYQQGPGQDPQFLISFYEKMQSDKGSIPDRFSAQQFSDYHSELNMSSLELGDSALYFCASSLGLTNEQFFGPGTRLTVL.

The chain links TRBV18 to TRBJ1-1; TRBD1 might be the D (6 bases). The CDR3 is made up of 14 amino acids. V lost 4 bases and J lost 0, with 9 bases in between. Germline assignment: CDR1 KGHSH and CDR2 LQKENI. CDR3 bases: TGTGCCAGCTCACGACAGGCAGTGAACACTGAAGCTTTCTTT. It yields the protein CASSRQAVNTEAFF.

In DNA form, the CDR3 reads TGTGCCACCCGAGACTTCAGGGAAGCTTTCTTT. Encoded protein: CATRDFREAFF. This chain uses TRBV19 with TRBJ1-1, with unresolved D. Germline assignment: CDR1 LNHDA and CDR2 SQIVND (reference sequence). The V gene lost 10 bases and the J gene lost 8 bases, with 14 bases spanning the gap. The CDR3 is made up of 11 amino acids.

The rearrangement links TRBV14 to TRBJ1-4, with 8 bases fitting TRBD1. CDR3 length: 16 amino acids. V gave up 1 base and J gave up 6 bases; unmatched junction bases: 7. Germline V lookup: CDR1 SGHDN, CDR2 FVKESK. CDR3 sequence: CASSQGQGRGHEKLFF. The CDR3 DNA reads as TGTGCCAGCAGCCAAGGACAGGGGAGGGGACATGAAAAACTGTTTTTT.

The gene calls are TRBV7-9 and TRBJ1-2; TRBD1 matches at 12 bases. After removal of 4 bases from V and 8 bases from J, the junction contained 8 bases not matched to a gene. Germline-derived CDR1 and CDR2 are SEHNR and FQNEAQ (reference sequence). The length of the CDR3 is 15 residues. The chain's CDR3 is CASSSSGQGAAGYTF. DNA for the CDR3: TGTGCCAGCAGCTCATCGGGACAGGGGGCGGCGGGCTACACCTTC.

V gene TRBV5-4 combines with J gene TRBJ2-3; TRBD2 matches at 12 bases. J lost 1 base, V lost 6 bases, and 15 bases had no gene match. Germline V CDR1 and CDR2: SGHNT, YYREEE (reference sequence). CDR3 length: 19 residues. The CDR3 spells CASTPPGLAGGPGTDTQYF. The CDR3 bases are TGTGCCAGCACCCCGCCGGGTCTAGCGGGGGGGCCTGGCACAGATACGCAGTATTTT. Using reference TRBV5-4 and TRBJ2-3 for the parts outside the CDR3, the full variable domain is ETGVTQSPTHLIKTRGQQVTLRCSSQSGHNTVSWYQQALGQGPQFIFQYYREEENGRGNFPPRFSGLQFPNYSSELNVNALELDDSALYLCASTPPGLAGGPGTDTQYFGPGTRLTVL.

CDR3 residues: CATVYGENYGYTF. CDR3 nucleotide sequence: TGTGCGACGGTCTACGGGGAAAACTATGGCTACACCTTC. The gene calls are TRBV6-5 and TRBJ1-2; D unresolved. The CDR3 has 13 amino acids. CDR1 and CDR2 (germline): MNHEY, SVGAGI.

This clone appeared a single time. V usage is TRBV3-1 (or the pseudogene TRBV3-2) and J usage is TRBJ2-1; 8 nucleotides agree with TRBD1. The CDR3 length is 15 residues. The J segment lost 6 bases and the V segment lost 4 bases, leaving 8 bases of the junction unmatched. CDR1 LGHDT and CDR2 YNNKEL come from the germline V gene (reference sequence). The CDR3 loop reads CASSPRQGFGNEQFF. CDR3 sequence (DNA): TGTGCCAGCAGCCCCCGACAGGGGTTCGGCAATGAGCAGTTCTTC.

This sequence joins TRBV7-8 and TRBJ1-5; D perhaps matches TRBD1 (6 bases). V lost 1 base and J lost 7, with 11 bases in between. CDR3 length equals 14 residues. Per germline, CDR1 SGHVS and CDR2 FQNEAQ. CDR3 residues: CASSLGTETQPQHF. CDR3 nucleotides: TGTGCCAGCAGCTTAGGGACAGAAACACAGCCCCAGCATTTT.

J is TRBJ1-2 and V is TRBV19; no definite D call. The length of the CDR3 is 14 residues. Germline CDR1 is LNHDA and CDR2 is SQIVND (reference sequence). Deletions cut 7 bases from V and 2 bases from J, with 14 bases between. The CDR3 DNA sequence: TGTGCCAGTAATAGGAACCTCAACAACTATGGCTACACCTTC. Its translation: CASNRNLNNYGYTF.

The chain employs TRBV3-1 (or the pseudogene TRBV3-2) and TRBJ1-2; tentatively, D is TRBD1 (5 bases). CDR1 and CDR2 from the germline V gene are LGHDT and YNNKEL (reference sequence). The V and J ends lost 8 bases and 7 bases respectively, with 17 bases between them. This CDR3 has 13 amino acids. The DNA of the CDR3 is TGTGCCAGCCACAATTCAGGGTTGGGTGGCTACACCTTC. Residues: CASHNSGLGGYTF.

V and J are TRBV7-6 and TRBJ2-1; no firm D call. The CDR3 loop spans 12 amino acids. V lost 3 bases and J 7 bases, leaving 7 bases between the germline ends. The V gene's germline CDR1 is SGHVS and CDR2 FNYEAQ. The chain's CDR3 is CASSLTGNEQFF. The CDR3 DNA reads TGTGCCAGCAGCTTGACCGGGAATGAGCAGTTCTTC.

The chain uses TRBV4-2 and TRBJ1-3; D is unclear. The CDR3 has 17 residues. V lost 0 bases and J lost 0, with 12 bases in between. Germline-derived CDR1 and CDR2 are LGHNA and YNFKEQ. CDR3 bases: TGTGCCAGCAGCCAAGACTGGTCAACATACTCTGGAAACACCATATATTTT. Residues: CASSQDWSTYSGNTIYF.